This TCR beta chain was captured by sequencing in a study of vaccination and CD4 T cells after COVID-19. About this clonotype itself: Its antigen is currently unknown.

Scientists ran DNA taken from cultured CD4+ T cells through the Oncomine TCR Beta short-read assay for sequencing. Genomic DNA was isolated from cultured CD4+ T cells. TCRdb independently ran MiXCR on the PCR reads; one entry per CDR3 protein. Of fewer than 7,500 distinct CDR3 sequences in the sample, roughly a third were seen once. Overall study results and limits: Convalescent patients saw a median around 83% of their reactive clones show up only after vaccination.

Treatment in this sample: approximately 10-day PBMC culture with coronavirus spike peptide pools or control peptides (ViraFEST assay). These CD4+ T cells came from an unexposed donor, sampled before the COVID-19 pandemic (2011-2018). The sample taken for sequencing was CD4+ T cells from blood, cultured in vitro. This TCR derives from a human donor in good health.

CDR3 sequence: CATSRDTATANTEAFF. CDR3 coding DNA: TGTGCCACCAGCAGAGATACCGCGACAGCGAACACTGAAGCTTTCTTT. The rearrangement joins TRBV15 to TRBJ1-1; TRBD1 is a possible D gene (5 bases). CDR1 and CDR2 from the germline V gene are LNHNV and YYDKDF (reference sequence). V lost 0 bases and J 1 base, leaving 12 bases between the germline ends. This CDR3 has 16 residues.